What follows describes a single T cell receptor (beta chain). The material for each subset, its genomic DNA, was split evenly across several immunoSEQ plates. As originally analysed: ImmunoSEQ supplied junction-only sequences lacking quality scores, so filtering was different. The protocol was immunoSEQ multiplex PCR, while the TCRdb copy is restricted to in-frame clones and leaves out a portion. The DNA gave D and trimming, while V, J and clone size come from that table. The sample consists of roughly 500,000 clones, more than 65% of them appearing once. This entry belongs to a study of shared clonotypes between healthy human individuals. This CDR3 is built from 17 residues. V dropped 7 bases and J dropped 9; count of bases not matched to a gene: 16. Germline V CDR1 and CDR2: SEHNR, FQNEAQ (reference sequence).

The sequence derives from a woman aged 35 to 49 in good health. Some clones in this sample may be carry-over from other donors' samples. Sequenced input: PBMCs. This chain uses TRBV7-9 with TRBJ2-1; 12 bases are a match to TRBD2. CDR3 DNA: TGTGCCAGCATCCCCCAGGGCCTGACTAGCGGGAGTAGTGAGCAGTTCTTC. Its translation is CASIPQGLTSGSSEQFF.